The source of this T cell receptor beta chain is a study of blood T cell repertoires in COVID-19. There are 15 residues in the CDR3. The V gene lost 1 base and the J gene lost 0 bases, with 9 bases spanning the gap. CDR1 and CDR2 (germline): LNHDA, SQIVND (reference sequence). Original analysis: Reference gene primer amplification gave estimated nucleated cell counts. Sequencing used immunoSEQ multiplex PCR; TCRdb keeps in-frame clones, though not all of them. The D gene and trimming were derived from the DNA, and the V and J assignments and clone size from that table. The data contain 90,000 or so clones, 75% to 90% of them singletons.

The sequencing input was peripheral blood. The sequence was collected from a man older than 75 with active or convalescent COVID-19. The rearrangement links TRBV19 to TRBJ1-2; unclear D gene. The CDR3 protein is CASSIGRRTNYGYTF. The CDR3 nucleotides read TGTGCCAGTAGTATAGGACGGAGGACTAACTATGGCTACACCTTC.